The text below deals with one T cell receptor (beta chain). The entry originates in a study of PD-L1 blockade in urothelial cancer. The wider study: Male sex and bladder-origin urothelial cancer were recorded for about 85% of the roughly 30 patients. Typically, measured as a median, blood samples had 110,000 to 150,000 T cells.

TCRdb keeps only in-frame clones here, not all; method: immunoSEQ multiplex PCR. The table lists around 120,000 clones, approximately 85% of them singletons, with 2% to 2.5% in the top ten. Sequenced material: PBMCs, taken around atezolizumab (anti-PD-L1) treatment. The receptor was derived from a man aged 50-59 years with urothelial cancer.

Here the CDR3 reads CASSFLTGARNEKLFF. CDR3 nucleotides: TGTGCCAGCAGTTTTTTGACAGGGGCGAGAAATGAAAAACTGTTTTTT. The gene calls are TRBV28 and TRBJ1-4; TRBD1 matches 8 bases. CDR1 and CDR2 (germline): MDHEN, SYDVKM. The CDR3 is 16 residues long. Trimming removed 3 bases from V and 5 bases from J; junction bases left unmatched: 8. Based on the CDR3 plus reference TRBV28 and TRBJ1-4, the full variable domain is DVKVTQSSRYLVKRTGEKVFLECVQDMDHENMFWYRQDPGLGLRLIYFSYDVKMKEKGDIPEGYSVSREKKERFSLILESASTNQTSMYLCASSFLTGARNEKLFFGSGTQLSVL.